This entry describes one TCR beta chain. These data belong to a study of T cells in Graves' hyperthyroidism and ophthalmopathy. Trimming removed 7 bases from V and 3 bases from J; junction bases left unmatched: 5. Germline loops: CDR1 SQVTM, CDR2 ANQGSEA. The length of the CDR3 is 13 residues. RNA transcripts gave rise to amplified TCR beta CDR3 regions. The HTBI set primed first-round TCR CDR3 RT-PCR. TCRdb passed the multiplex PCR reads through MiXCR, listing each CDR3 protein once. The table has 500,000 to 650,000 distinct CDR3 sequences, roughly 21% seen once. Sequenced input: blood. The V gene is TRBV29-1, the J gene TRBJ2-1, with 8 nucleotides matching TRBD1. The sequence was collected from a man in his forties with Graves' ophthalmopathy. The CDR3 coding sequence is TGCAGCGCTGCAGGGGGCGTCTACAATGAGCAGTTCTTC. Its translation is CSAAGGVYNEQFF.